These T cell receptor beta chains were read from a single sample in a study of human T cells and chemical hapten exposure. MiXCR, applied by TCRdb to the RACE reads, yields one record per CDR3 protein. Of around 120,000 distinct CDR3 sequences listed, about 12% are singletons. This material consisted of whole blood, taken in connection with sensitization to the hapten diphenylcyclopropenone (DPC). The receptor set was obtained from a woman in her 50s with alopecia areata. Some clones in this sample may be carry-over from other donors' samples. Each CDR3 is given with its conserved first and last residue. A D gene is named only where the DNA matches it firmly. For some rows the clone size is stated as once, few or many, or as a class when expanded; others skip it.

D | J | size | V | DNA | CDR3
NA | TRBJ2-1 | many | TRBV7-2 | TGTGCCAGCACGAAAATCCGGGACTCGACCTTTAGCTCCTACAATGAGCAGTTCTTC | CASTKIRDSTFSSYNEQFF
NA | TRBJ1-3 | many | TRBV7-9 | TGTGCCAGCAGCTTGGGACTTTGGTCTGGAAACACCATATATTTT | CASSLGLWSGNTIYF
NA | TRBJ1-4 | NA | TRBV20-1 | TGCAGTGCCCCGAGCCCAGGTGAAAAACTGTTTTTT | CSAPSPGEKLFF
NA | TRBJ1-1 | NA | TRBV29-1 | TGCAGCGCGGGACTGAGCATGAACACTGAAGCTTTCTTT | CSAGLSMNTEAFF
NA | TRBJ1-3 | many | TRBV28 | TGTGCCAGCTATTCGCTGACGGACAGAAACTCTGGAAACACCATATATTTT | CASYSLTDRNSGNTIYF
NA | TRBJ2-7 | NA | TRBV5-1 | TGCGCCAGCAGCGCGGGGACCCTCTACGAGCAGTACTTC | CASSAGTLYEQYF
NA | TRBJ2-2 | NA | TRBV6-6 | TGTGCCAGCAGTGGACAGTCCGGGGAGCTGTTTTTT | CASSGQSGELFF
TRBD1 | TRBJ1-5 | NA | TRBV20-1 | TGCAGTGCTCCTCTGGGACAGGGGAACAATCAGCCCCAGCATTTT | CSAPLGQGNNQPQHF
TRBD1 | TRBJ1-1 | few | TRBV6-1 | TGTGCCAGCATTCGACAGGGTTCGAACACTGAAGCTTTCTTT | CASIRQGSNTEAFF
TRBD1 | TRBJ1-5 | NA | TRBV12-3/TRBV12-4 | TGTGCCAGCCGACAGGGAGTGTTTGATCAGCCCCAGCATTTT | CASRQGVFDQPQHF